The 26 T cell receptor beta chains listed next were all sequenced from one sample in a study of regulatory T cells in long-lasting Graves disease. Combining iRepertoire HTBI primers with Arm-PCR of CDR3 regions, the authors built TCR beta libraries. MiXCR, applied by TCRdb to the multiplex PCR reads, yields one record per CDR3 protein. Seen here are about 420,000 distinct CDR3 sequences, approximately 16% observed once, and the top ten hold about 25%. Time point in this sample: newly diagnosed GD, antithyroid drugs for less than 3 months. Extracted PBMC RNA gave rise to the TCR library. These data also featured in a second study, about T cells in Graves' hyperthyroidism and ophthalmopathy.

The sample here was peripheral blood mononuclear cells (PBMCs), taken at new diagnosis, from a patient treated with antithyroid drugs. The source is a woman aged 18-35 years with Graves disease.

This rearrangement joins TRBV28 to TRBJ2-1; D remains unclear. V lost 3 bases, J lost 9 bases, and 9 bases lay in between. Germline V gene lookup returns CDR1 MDHEN and CDR2 SYDVKM. There are 12 residues in the CDR3. CDR3 coding DNA: TGTGCCAGCAGTTTCCGGATCGGTGAGCAGTTCTTC. Translation: CASSFRIGEQFF.

This clonotype was found a few times. The V gene is TRBV4-1, the J gene TRBJ2-1; TRBD1 is a possible D gene (6 bases). Germline V gene lookup returns CDR1 MGHRA and CDR2 YSYEKL. V was shortened by 2 bases and J by 8 bases, with 22 bases between the two germline ends. CDR3 length: 17 amino acids. CDR3 coding DNA: TGCGCCAGCAGCCAAACTAGGTCAGGGGCGCAGTTCTATGAGCAGTTCTTC. Amino acid sequence: CASSQTRSGAQFYEQFF.

This clonotype has a count of ten or more. The rearrangement links TRBV10-3 to TRBJ2-5, with 11 positions matching TRBD2. Germline V gene data show CDR1 as ENHRY and CDR2 as SYGVKD. This CDR3 has 13 residues. The J segment lost 3 bases and the V segment lost 10 bases, leaving 4 bases of the junction unmatched. The CDR3 is CASKGLAEETQYF. For the CDR3, the DNA is TGTGCCAGCAAGGGACTAGCGGAAGAGACCCAGTACTTC.

This clonotype was detected ten times or more. The J gene is TRBJ2-7, the V gene TRBV10-2; 7 bases are shared with TRBD2. V was clipped by 0 bases and J by 6 bases; unmatched bases: 8. Germline assignment: CDR1 WSHSY and CDR2 SAAADI. The CDR3 loop spans 15 amino acids. The CDR3: CASSESGRVNTEQYF. As DNA, the CDR3 is TGCGCCAGCAGTGAGTCAGGGAGGGTGAATACCGAGCAGTACTTC.

This clonotype has more than one count but fewer than ten. This chain joins TRBV28 and TRBJ1-2; D possibly corresponds to TRBD1 (5 bases). Germline V gene sequence: CDR1 MDHEN, CDR2 SYDVKM. This CDR3 has 15 amino acids. The germline V and J ends were trimmed by 3 bases and 7 bases, with 18 bases remaining between them. The DNA for the CDR3 is TGTGCCAGCAGTTTTGCCGGGGGTTCGGGGTTTGGCTACACCTTC. Translation: CASSFAGGSGFGYTF.

The chain is built from TRBV6-1 and TRBJ2-1; tentatively, D is TRBD2 (5 bases). Germline V lookup: CDR1 MNHNS, CDR2 SASEGT. The CDR3 runs 14 residues. The germline V and J ends were trimmed by 1 base and 5 bases, with 9 bases remaining between them. CDR3 amino acids: CASSEGLKNNEQFF. CDR3 DNA sequence: TGTGCCAGCAGTGAAGGACTAAAAAACAATGAGCAGTTCTTC.

This clonotype appeared many times. J is TRBJ1-3 and V is TRBV5-1; 7 bases are shared with TRBD1. J gave up 0 bases and V 3 bases, and 6 bases lay outside the gene matches. The length of the CDR3 is 16 residues. CDR1 is SGHRS, CDR2 YFSETQ, per germline. The DNA of the CDR3 is TGCGCCAGCAGCTGGGGGACAGTGTACTCTGGAAACACCATATATTTT. Protein product: CASSWGTVYSGNTIYF.

The gene calls are TRBV15 and TRBJ2-2; no definite D call. Germline loops: CDR1 LNHNV, CDR2 YYDKDF (reference sequence). V shed 0 bases and J shed 3 bases, with 14 bases lying between them. The CDR3 loop spans 17 amino acids. The CDR3 here is CATSREGAELDTGELFF. The CDR3 coding sequence is TGTGCCACCAGCAGAGAGGGTGCCGAATTGGACACCGGGGAGCTGTTTTTT. Based on the CDR3 plus reference TRBV15 and TRBJ2-2, the full variable domain is DAMVIQNPRYQVTQFGKPVTLSCSQTLNHNVMYWYQQKSSQAPKLLFHYYDKDFNNEADTPDNFQSRRPNTSFCFLDIRSPGLGDTAMYLCATSREGAELDTGELFFGEGSRLTVL.

This clonotype showed up just once. One end of the junction varies from germline; a read error may be responsible. The genes are TRBV7-2 and TRBJ2-7; TRBD2 matches at 8 bases. CDR1 is SGHTA and CDR2 is FQGNSA in the germline V gene. The CDR3 sequence is 15 residues long. The CDR3 protein is CASSVASGWTYEQYF. CDR3 coding DNA: TGTGCCAGCAGCGTAGCTAGCGGGTGGACCTACGAGCAGTACTTC.

This clonotype was found many times. The gene calls are TRBV28 and TRBJ2-5, with D possibly matching TRBD1 (5 bases). CDR1 is MDHEN and CDR2 is SYDVKM in the germline V gene. V was clipped by 2 bases and J by 4 bases, with 8 bases between them. The CDR3 has 13 residues. CDR3 loop: CASSLGASETQYF. CDR3 bases: TGTGCCAGCAGTTTAGGGGCTTCAGAGACCCAGTACTTC.

The J gene is TRBJ1-6, the V gene TRBV30; 7 nucleotides match TRBD1. J lost 7 bases, V lost 0 bases, and 9 bases had no gene match. This CDR3 contains 16 residues. In germline, CDR1 is GTSNPN, CDR2 SVGIG (reference sequence). CDR3 in amino acids: CAWSVLSLGQNSPLHF. In nucleotides, the CDR3 is TGTGCCTGGAGTGTACTATCATTGGGACAGAATTCACCCCTCCACTTT.

As concerns this clonotype: No conserved phenylalanine or tryptophan ends this CDR3, so it is likely a read error. V gene TRBV6-1 combines with J gene TRBJ2-1; 10 bases are a match to TRBD2. Unmatched junction bases numbered 8, after V lost 7 bases and J lost 8 bases. CDR1 MNHNS and CDR2 SASEGT come from the germline V gene. This CDR3 region has 14 residues. Written as DNA, the CDR3 is TGTGCCAGCACTCCTAGCGGGAGTGAACATGAGCAGTTCCTC. This sequence encodes CASTPSGSEHEQFL.

This clonotype was counted many times. The chain recombines TRBV2 with TRBJ2-5; 8 bases line up with TRBD2. The V and J ends lost 6 bases and 5 bases, in that order; junction bases with no gene match: 11. The CDR3 is 15 residues long. Per the germline V gene, CDR1 is SNHLY and CDR2 is FYNNEI. CDR3 protein: CASRYSGTHTETQYF. The CDR3 DNA reads as TGTGCCAGCAGGTATAGCGGGACCCATACTGAGACCCAGTACTTC. The full variable domain, rest sourced from reference TRBV2 and TRBJ2-5, is EPEVTQTPSHQVTQMGQEVILRCVPISNHLYFYWYRQILGQKVEFLVSFYNNEISEKSEIFDDQFSVERPDGSNFTLKIRSTKLEDSAMYFCASRYSGTHTETQYFGPGTRLLVL.

The sample holds a few counts of this clonotype. The chain couples TRBV20-1 to TRBJ1-3; D is ambiguous. The germline gives CDR1 DFQATT, CDR2 SNEGSKA (reference sequence). V dropped 0 bases and J dropped 4 bases, with 7 bases sitting between them. The CDR3 covers 13 residues. The CDR3 loop reads CSARDWAGNTIYF. CDR3 bases: TGCAGTGCTAGAGATTGGGCAGGAAACACCATATATTTT.

The chain uses TRBV11-3 and TRBJ2-5, with D perhaps matching TRBD1 (6 bases). Germline CDR1 SGHNT, CDR2 YENEEA. The CDR3 extends over 15 amino acids. The V gene lost 3 bases and the J gene lost 2 bases, with 13 bases spanning the gap. CDR3 amino acids: CASSFSGARQETQYF. CDR3 DNA: TGTGCCAGCAGCTTTTCAGGGGCACGACAAGAGACCCAGTACTTC.

This clonotype has only one observation. The chain uses TRBV12-3 or TRBV12-4 and TRBJ1-4; 9 bases agree with TRBD1. The junction had 2 bases not matched to a gene; V was cut back by 6 bases and J by 0 bases. The CDR3 runs to 15 residues. As DNA, the CDR3 is TGTGCCAGCAGCCGACAGGGGGCAACTAATGAAAAACTGTTTTTT. This sequence encodes CASSRQGATNEKLFF.

In its sample, this clonotype was seen many times. CDR3 DNA sequence: TGTGCCAGCAGCTTAATCCCTCAACTAGCGGGAGGACCTGCGCAGTTCTTC. Amino acid sequence: CASSLIPQLAGGPAQFF. This chain uses TRBV7-2 with TRBJ2-1; TRBD2 matches 12 bases. Germline V gives CDR1 SGHTA, CDR2 FQGNSA. There are 17 residues in the CDR3. Germline trimming cut 2 bases from V and 12 bases from J; bases unmatched to any gene: 14.

V and J are TRBV4-1 and TRBJ2-6; D is tentatively TRBD1 or TRBD2 (5 bases each). The CDR3 is 16 residues long. V dropped 4 bases and J dropped 0 bases, with 10 bases sitting between them. Per the germline V gene, CDR1 is MGHRA and CDR2 is YSYEKL. The CDR3 DNA sequence: TGCGCCAGCAGCCTCAGGGAGAGCTCTGGGGCCAACGTCCTGACTTTC. Its protein product is CASSLRESSGANVLTF.

Comments on this clonotype: Just one base apart from a much larger clone, this may be a read error. This is likely a read error, given that the CDR3 carries no conserved phenylalanine or tryptophan at its end. V is TRBV2 and J is TRBJ2-2, with D perhaps TRBD1 or TRBD2 (6 bases each). Germline CDR1 SNHLY, CDR2 FYNNEI. There are 14 residues in the CDR3. V lost 4 bases and J 3 bases, leaving 9 bases between the germline ends. DNA of the CDR3: TGTGCCAGCAGTGTGGAGGGGGACACCGGGGAGCTGTTTTCT. It specifies CASSVEGDTGELFS.

This clonotype was seen at least ten times. V is TRBV3-1 and J is TRBJ2-1, with D perhaps given as TRBD1 or TRBD2 (5 bases each). Germline V gene lookup returns CDR1 LGHDT and CDR2 YNNKEL (reference sequence). The CDR3 has 16 amino acids. V was clipped by 5 bases and J by 7 bases, with 21 bases between them. The chain's CDR3 is CASSFIGGGTRNEQFF. CDR3 in DNA: TGTGCCAGCAGCTTTATCGGTGGGGGTACGAGGAATGAGCAGTTCTTC.

The sample holds many counts of this clonotype. The chain has TRBV12-3 or TRBV12-4 and TRBJ2-7, with 7 bases fitting TRBD2. The CDR3 has 15 amino acids. Trimming cost V 3 bases and J 5 bases; bases outside gene matches: 10. CDR3 sequence reads: CASSFFAGAGDEQYF. The CDR3 nucleotides are TGTGCCAGCAGTTTCTTTGCGGGTGCGGGGGACGAGCAGTACTTC.

This clonotype came up a few times. The rearrangement links TRBV5-4 to TRBJ2-7, with TRBD1 identical over 8 bases. CDR3 length: 20 amino acids. The ends lost 2 bases at V and 3 bases at J; junction bases unmatched: 22. CDR1 is SGHNT and CDR2 is YYREEE in the germline V gene (reference sequence). CDR3 loop: CASSLGDRRFEGTHRYEQYF. The CDR3 nucleotides read TGTGCCAGCAGCTTAGGGGACAGGAGGTTCGAGGGGACTCACCGCTACGAGCAGTACTTC.

This clonotype came up many times. The chain combines TRBV11-3 with TRBJ2-2; D tentatively reads TRBD1 or TRBD2 (5 bases each). CDR3 size: 16 residues. Germline CDR1 and CDR2: SGHNT and YENEEA. The germline V and J ends were trimmed by 0 bases and 5 bases, with 13 bases remaining between them. DNA for the CDR3: TGTGCCAGCAGCTTAGACGGGGCGAGTTGGACCGGGGAGCTGTTTTTT. This translates into CASSLDGASWTGELFF. Variable domain in full (rest from reference TRBV11-3 and TRBJ2-2): EAGVVQSPRYKIIEKKQPVAFWCNPISGHNTLYWYLQNLGQGPELLIRYENEEAVDDSQLPKDRFSAERLKGVDSTLKIQPAELGDSAVYLCASSLDGASWTGELFFGEGSRLTVL.

CDR3 nucleotide sequence: TGTGCCAGCAGCGTAGAAGGAAGGACCCAGTACTTC. Residues: CASSVEGRTQYF. The V call is TRBV9, the J call TRBJ2-5; D uncertain. The CDR3 has 12 residues. From germline, CDR1 is SGDLS and CDR2 YYNGEE. V gave up 0 bases and J gave up 7 bases, with 7 bases separating them.

This clonotype occurred many times. This chain connects TRBV20-1 to TRBJ1-5; TRBD1 is a possible D gene (5 bases). Germline CDR1 DFQATT, CDR2 SNEGSKA (reference sequence). The CDR3 contains 12 residues. Deletions cut 7 bases from V and 6 bases from J, with 13 bases between. The CDR3 DNA follows: TGCAGTGTTGCCGGGGGAAGTCAGCCCCAGCATTTT. Protein product: CSVAGGSQPQHF.

This clonotype was counted between two and nine times. This rearrangement joins TRBV7-8 to TRBJ1-2; unclear D gene. The V gene's germline CDR1 is SGHVS and CDR2 FQNEAQ. CDR3 length equals 14 residues. V gave up 0 bases and J gave up 4 bases, with 9 bases separating them. CDR3 bases: TGTGCCAGCAGCTTAGCGGATGCGGGCTATGGCTACACCTTC. Translation gives CASSLADAGYGYTF.